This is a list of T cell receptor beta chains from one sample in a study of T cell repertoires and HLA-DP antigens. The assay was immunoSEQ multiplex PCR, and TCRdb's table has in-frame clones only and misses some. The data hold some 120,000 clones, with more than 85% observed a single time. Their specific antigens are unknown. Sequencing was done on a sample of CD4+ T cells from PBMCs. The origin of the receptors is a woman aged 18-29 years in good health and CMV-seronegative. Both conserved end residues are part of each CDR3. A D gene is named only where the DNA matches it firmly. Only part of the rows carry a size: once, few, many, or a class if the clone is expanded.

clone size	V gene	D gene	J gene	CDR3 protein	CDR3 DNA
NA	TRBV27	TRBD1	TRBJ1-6	CASSLWGRTGYSYNSPLHF	TGTGCCAGCAGTTTATGGGGGAGGACAGGCTACTCCTATAATTCACCCCTCCACTTT
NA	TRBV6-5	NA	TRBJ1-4	CASKEGSEKLFF	TGTGCCAGCAAAGAGGGGAGCGAAAAACTGTTTTTT
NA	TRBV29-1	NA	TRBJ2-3	CSVGSRHTDTQYF	TGCAGCGTCGGCTCACGGCACACAGATACGCAGTATTTT
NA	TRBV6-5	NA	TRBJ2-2	CASLETRGRELFF	TGTGCCAGCCTCGAAACCCGGGGCCGGGAGCTGTTTTTT
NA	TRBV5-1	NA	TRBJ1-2	CASRLENYGYTF	TGCGCCAGCAGATTAGAGAACTATGGCTACACCTTC
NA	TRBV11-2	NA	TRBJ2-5	CASSIQETQYF	TGTGCCAGCAGCATTCAAGAGACCCAGTACTTC
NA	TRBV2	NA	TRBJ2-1	CASSATLTYNEQFF	TGTGCCAGCAGTGCAACGCTTACCTACAATGAGCAGTTCTTC
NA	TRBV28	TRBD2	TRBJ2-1	CASRPLAGDYNEQFF	TGTGCCAGCAGGCCCTTAGCGGGGGATTACAATGAGCAGTTCTTC
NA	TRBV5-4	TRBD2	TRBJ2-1	CASSLGAGGFYNEQFF	TGTGCCAGCAGCTTGGGAGCGGGAGGCTTCTACAATGAGCAGTTCTTC
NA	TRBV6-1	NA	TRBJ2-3	CASSEDTQYF	TGTGCCAGCAGTGAAGATACGCAGTATTTT
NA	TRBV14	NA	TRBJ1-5	CASSQDLDQPQHF	TGTGCCAGCAGCCAAGATTTGGATCAGCCCCAGCATTTT
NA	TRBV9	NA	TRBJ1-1	CASSVDPGMNTEAFF	TGTGCCAGCAGCGTAGATCCAGGAATGAACACTGAAGCTTTCTTT
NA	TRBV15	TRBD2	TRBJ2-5	CATSRTGAGGAKTQYF	TGTGCCACCAGCCGGACCGGAGCGGGGGGGGCAAAGACCCAGTACTTC
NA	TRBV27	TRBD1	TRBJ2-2	CASRPGTGLTGELFF	TGTGCCAGCAGACCCGGGACAGGGCTCACCGGGGAGCTGTTTTTT
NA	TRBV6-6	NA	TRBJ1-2	CASSRELSGREGYTF	TGTGCCAGCAGTCGGGAACTTTCGGGGCGAGAAGGCTACACCTTC
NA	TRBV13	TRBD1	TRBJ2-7	CASSTSPLGTGWHEQYF	TGTGCCAGCAGCACCAGCCCATTAGGGACAGGGTGGCACGAGCAGTACTTC
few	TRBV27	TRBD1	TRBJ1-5	CASSRGQDSNQPQHF	TGTGCCAGCAGTAGGGGACAGGATAGCAATCAGCCCCAGCATTTT
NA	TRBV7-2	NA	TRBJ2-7	CASSLILVLGGTFTYEQYF	TGTGCCAGCAGCTTAATTTTAGTGTTAGGCGGGACCTTTACCTACGAGCAGTACTTC
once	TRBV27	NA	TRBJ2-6	CASSFASVDSGANVLTF	TGTGCCAGCAGTTTTGCTAGCGTAGACTCTGGGGCCAACGTCCTGACTTTC
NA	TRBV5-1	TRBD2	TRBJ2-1	CASSLPSTSGSINEQFF	TGCGCCAGCAGCTTGCCCTCAACTAGCGGGAGTATAAATGAGCAGTTCTTC
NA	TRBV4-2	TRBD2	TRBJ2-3	CASSQVLAGDLTDTQYF	TGTGCCAGCAGCCAAGTCCTAGCGGGGGACCTCACAGATACGCAGTATTTT
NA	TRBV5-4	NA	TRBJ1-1	CASSGGHSNTEAFF	TGTGCCAGCAGCGGGGGACACTCGAACACTGAAGCTTTCTTT
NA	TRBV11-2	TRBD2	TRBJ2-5	CASSSSGTSLYQETQYF	TGTGCCAGCAGTTCATCCGGGACTAGCTTGTACCAAGAGACCCAGTACTTC
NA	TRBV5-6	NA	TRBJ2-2	CASSLGFTGELFF	TGTGCCAGCAGTCTGGGGTTTACCGGGGAGCTGTTTTTT
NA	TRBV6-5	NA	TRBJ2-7	CASSYSRRQSYEQYF	TGTGCCAGCAGTTACTCGAGGAGGCAGTCCTACGAGCAGTACTTC
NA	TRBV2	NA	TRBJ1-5	CASSERAPGVVNQPQHF	TGTGCCAGCAGTGAAAGGGCGCCAGGGGTGGTCAATCAGCCCCAGCATTTT
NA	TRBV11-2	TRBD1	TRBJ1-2	CASSFGQGQGYGYTF	TGTGCCAGCAGCTTTGGGCAGGGACAGGGATATGGCTACACCTTC
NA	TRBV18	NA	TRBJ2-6	CASSPSEANVLTF	TGTGCCAGCTCACCTTCGGAGGCCAACGTCCTGACTTTC
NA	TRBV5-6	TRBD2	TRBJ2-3	CASSSSGGASDTQYF	TGTGCCAGCAGCTCTAGCGGGGGGGCCTCGGATACGCAGTATTTT
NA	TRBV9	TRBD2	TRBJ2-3	CASSVDRGGPDTQYF	TGTGCCAGCAGCGTAGATCGGGGGGGCCCAGATACGCAGTATTTT
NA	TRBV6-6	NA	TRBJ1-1	CASSLEGGGTEAFF	TGTGCCAGCAGTTTGGAAGGGGGGGGAACTGAAGCTTTCTTT
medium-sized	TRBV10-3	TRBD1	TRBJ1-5	CAISESQGGRGQPQHF	TGTGCCATCAGTGAGTCACAGGGGGGGAGAGGCCAGCCCCAGCATTTT
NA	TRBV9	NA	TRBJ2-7	CASSPRGASDSYEQYF	TGTGCCAGCAGCCCCCGGGGGGCGAGCGACTCCTACGAGCAGTACTTC
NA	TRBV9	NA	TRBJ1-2	CASSPRGDRINYGYTF	TGTGCCAGCAGCCCACGGGGGGACCGCATCAACTATGGCTACACCTTC
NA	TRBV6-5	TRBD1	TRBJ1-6	CASSYLGQNSPLHF	TGTGCCAGCAGTTACCTGGGACAGAATTCACCCCTCCACTTT
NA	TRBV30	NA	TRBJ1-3	CAWTDPGSGNTIYF	TGTGCCTGGACTGACCCTGGCTCTGGAAACACCATATATTTT
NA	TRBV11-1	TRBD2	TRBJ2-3	CASSGPRTGGRDTQYF	TGTGCCAGCAGCGGACCCCGGACGGGAGGGCGGGATACGCAGTATTTT
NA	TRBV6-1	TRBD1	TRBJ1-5	CASSEAGLGTGMPQHF	TGTGCCAGCAGTGAAGCGGGCCTCGGGACAGGGATGCCCCAGCATTTT
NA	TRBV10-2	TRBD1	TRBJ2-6	CASSESRTGLRSGANVLTF	TGCGCCAGCAGTGAGTCCAGGACAGGGCTACGCTCTGGGGCCAACGTCCTGACTTTC
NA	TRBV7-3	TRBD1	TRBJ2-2	CASSLTGTGSTGELFF	TGTGCCAGCAGCTTAACAGGGACAGGGAGTACCGGGGAGCTGTTTTTT
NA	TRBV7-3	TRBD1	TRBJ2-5	CASSFRTGGRETQYF	TGTGCCAGCAGCTTTCGGACAGGGGGCCGCGAGACCCAGTACTTC
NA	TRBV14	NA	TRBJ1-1	CASSRRVFQPAFF	TGTGCCAGCAGCCGACGAGTATTTCAACCGGCTTTCTTT
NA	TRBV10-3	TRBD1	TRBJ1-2	CAIRGQGVNYGYTF	TGTGCCATCAGGGGACAGGGCGTTAACTATGGCTACACCTTC
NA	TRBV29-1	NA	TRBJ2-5	CSVDDWKTETQYF	TGCAGCGTTGACGACTGGAAAACGGAGACCCAGTACTTC
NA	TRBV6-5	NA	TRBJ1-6	CASSYVGNSPLHF	TGTGCCAGCAGTTACGTCGGCAATTCACCCCTCCACTTT
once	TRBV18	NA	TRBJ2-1	CATLRTATDEQFF	TGTGCCACCCTAAGGACAGCGACCGATGAGCAGTTCTTC
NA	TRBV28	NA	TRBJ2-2	CAARAGDDTGELFF	TGTGCCGCCAGAGCAGGGGATGACACCGGGGAGCTGTTTTTT